These 21 T cell receptor beta chains were sequenced from one sample in a study of T cell responses to AZD1222 COVID-19 vaccine. This table comes from immunoSEQ multiplex PCR, and its TCRdb copy is limited to in-frame clones, with some not included. The data contain about 100,000 clones, 87% of them singletons. The sequences come from peripheral blood, collected on day 0 of AZD1222 vaccination. These receptors all stem from an adult in good health.

V and J are TRBV7-9 and TRBJ1-2, with 7 bases identical to TRBD1. The CDR3 runs 15 residues. The V gene's germline CDR1 is SEHNR and CDR2 FQNEAQ (reference sequence). With 3 bases clipped from V and 11 bases from J, the junction kept 15 bases outside the gene matches. In DNA, the CDR3 is TGTGCCAGCAGCTTTTTAGGGGACAGCCTACGCCGGTACACCTTC. Translating it yields CASSFLGDSLRRYTF.

This clone has only one observation. The V call is TRBV18, the J call TRBJ2-7; 10 bases match TRBD2. The CDR3 totals 15 residues. The germline CDR1 and CDR2 sequences are KGHSH and LQKENI. V dropped 3 bases and J dropped 7; count of bases not matched to a gene: 9. The CDR3 DNA follows: TGTGCCAGCTCACCCACTAGCGGGGCCACTGGGGAGCAGTACGTC. This sequence encodes CASSPTSGATGEQYV.

The chain has TRBV25-1 and TRBJ1-1; D is uncertain. V was trimmed by 5 bases and J by 0 bases, leaving 10 bases between them. The CDR3 contains 14 residues. Germline V CDR1 and CDR2: MGHDK, SYGVNS. CDR3 residues: CASSPRQVNTEAFF. CDR3 DNA: TGTGCCAGCAGTCCCCGTCAGGTGAACACTGAAGCTTTCTTT. Full variable domain (outside the CDR3, taken from reference TRBV25-1 and TRBJ1-1): EADIYQTPRYLVIGTGKKITLECSQTMGHDKMYWYQQDPGMELHLIHYSYGVNSTEKGDLSSESTVSRIRTEHFPLTLESARPSHTSQYLCASSPRQVNTEAFFGQGTRLTVV.

V gene TRBV7-3 combines with J gene TRBJ2-6; D ambiguous. This CDR3 is built from 17 residues. Trimming stripped 1 base from V and 0 bases from J, with 10 bases between. Germline assignment: CDR1 SGHTA and CDR2 FQGTGA. CDR3 loop: CASSLMGSFSGANVLTF. Written as DNA, the CDR3 is TGTGCCAGCAGCTTAATGGGCAGCTTCTCTGGGGCCAACGTCCTGACTTTC.

The CDR3 sequence: CASSIGRSKNIQYF. The CDR3 coding sequence is TGTGCCAGTAGTATAGGGCGGTCCAAAAACATTCAGTACTTC. The genes are TRBV19 and TRBJ2-4; D is unclear. CDR1 is LNHDA and CDR2 is SQIVND in the germline V gene (reference sequence). There are 14 residues in the CDR3. The V and J ends lost 1 base and 2 bases respectively, with 6 bases between them.

The chain links TRBV19 to TRBJ2-5; TRBD2 matches at 10 bases. Germline CDR1 LNHDA, CDR2 SQIVND (reference sequence). The CDR3 consists of 14 residues. V dropped 5 bases and J dropped 3; count of bases not matched to a gene: 3. CDR3 protein: CASSPSGSKETQYF. The CDR3 DNA follows: TGTGCCAGTAGTCCTAGCGGGAGCAAAGAGACCCAGTACTTC. The whole variable domain, remainder taken from reference TRBV19 and TRBJ2-5, is DGGITQSPKYLFRKEGQNVTLSCEQNLNHDAMYWYRQDPGQGLRLIYYSQIVNDFQKGDIAEGYSVSREKKESFPLTVTSAQKNPTAFYLCASSPSGSKETQYFGPGTRLLVL.

The chain has TRBV11-2 and TRBJ2-5, with a possible D match to TRBD1 (5 bases). The V end lost 6 bases, the J end lost 4 bases, and 18 bases lay between the germline ends. There are 15 residues in the CDR3. CDR1 SGHAT and CDR2 FQNNGV come from the germline V gene. In nucleotides, the CDR3 is TGTGCCAGCAGATTTAAACACCAGGGCGGAGAGACCCAGTACTTC. Amino acids: CASRFKHQGGETQYF.

This clone was recorded once. The V and J genes are TRBV6-5 and TRBJ2-3; D is possibly TRBD2 (5 bases). The length of the CDR3 is 11 residues. The V gene lost 4 bases and the J gene lost 6 bases, with 5 bases spanning the gap. The germline V gene encodes CDR1 MNHEY and CDR2 SVGAGI. DNA for the CDR3: TGTGCCAGCAGTTTAGCGGATACGCAGTATTTT. This codes for CASSLADTQYF.

The V gene is TRBV11-3, the J gene TRBJ2-1, with D possibly TRBD1 on 6 matching bases. Between the trimmed V and J ends, which lost 1 base and 9 bases, there was a span of 7 bases. This CDR3 has 12 amino acids. CDR1 is SGHNT and CDR2 is YENEEA in the germline V gene. The CDR3 here is CASSLGRGEQFF. The CDR3 bases are TGTGCCAGCAGCTTAGGCAGGGGTGAGCAGTTCTTC.

The chain employs TRBV29-1 and TRBJ2-3, with TRBD2 identical over 10 bases. The CDR3 totals 17 residues. V trimming: 4 bases; J trimming: 3 bases; junction bases outside the gene matches: 13. Germline V gene lookup returns CDR1 SQVTM and CDR2 ANQGSEA. The CDR3 DNA reads TGCAGCGTTGCCCGGCTAGCGGGGGCGGGGTGGACAGATACGCAGTATTTT. Its protein is CSVARLAGAGWTDTQYF.

This chain joins TRBV18 and TRBJ2-1, with TRBD1 identical over 8 bases. Germline V lookup: CDR1 KGHSH, CDR2 LQKENI. The CDR3 runs 17 residues. The V and J ends lost 3 bases and 6 bases, in that order; junction bases with no gene match: 13. The CDR3 loop reads CASSPSPTGGQVNEQFF. The CDR3 DNA follows: TGTGCCAGCTCACCTTCACCGACTGGGGGACAGGTCAATGAGCAGTTCTTC.

The chain is built from TRBV7-8 and TRBJ1-3, with D possibly being TRBD1 (6 bases). The length of the CDR3 is 16 residues. The V and J ends lost 7 bases and 4 bases respectively, with 20 bases between them. The germline V gene encodes CDR1 SGHVS and CDR2 FQNEAQ. The CDR3 spells CASTVKDGGFGNTIYF. For the CDR3, the DNA is TGTGCCAGCACCGTAAAGGATGGGGGCTTCGGAAACACCATATATTTT.

V is TRBV6-1 and J is TRBJ1-5; D gene unclear. CDR3 length equals 13 residues. Germline CDR1 is MNHNS and CDR2 is SASEGT. Trimming removed 3 bases at V and 7 bases at J, with 10 bases between. The CDR3 DNA sequence: TGTGCCAGCAGTGAGGGCACCCGGCAGCCCCAGCATTTT. This translates into CASSEGTRQPQHF.

The chain carries TRBV6-5 and TRBJ2-5; D unclear. The CDR3 sequence is 14 residues long. The V gene's germline CDR1 is MNHEY and CDR2 SVGAGI. Trimming left V 6 bases short and J 1 base short, with 12 bases between. CDR3 bases: TGTGCCAGCAGGAGCTTTCACCTCCAAGAGACCCAGTACTTC. Its translation is CASRSFHLQETQYF.

The chain carries TRBV7-2 and TRBJ2-3; 7 nucleotides align to TRBD2. Per the germline V gene, CDR1 is SGHTA and CDR2 is FQGNSA. CDR3 length equals 15 residues. V was pared by 5 bases and J by 5 bases, with 10 bases of the junction left unmatched. The CDR3 sequence is CASSRTSVTGDTQYF. The DNA of the CDR3 is TGTGCCAGCAGCCGCACTAGCGTCACCGGAGATACGCAGTATTTT. The full variable domain, completed using reference TRBV7-2 and TRBJ2-3, is GAGVSQSPSNKVTEKGKDVELRCDPISGHTALYWYRQSLGQGLEFLIYFQGNSAPDKSGLPSDRFSAERTGGSVSTLTIQRTQQEDSAVYLCASSRTSVTGDTQYFGPGTRLTVL.

The chain couples TRBV4-2 to TRBJ1-2; 7 bases match TRBD1. J gave up 3 bases and V 3 bases, and 10 bases lay outside the gene matches. The CDR3 is made up of 16 amino acids. Germline V gene data show CDR1 as LGHNA and CDR2 as YNFKEQ. The CDR3 region is CASSQNPGDSDYGYTF. The CDR3 bases are TGTGCCAGCAGCCAGAACCCCGGGGACAGCGACTATGGCTACACCTTC.

The rearrangement joins TRBV19 to TRBJ1-5; D ambiguous. The ends were cut back, 3 bases at V and 9 bases at J, with 12 bases in the middle. CDR3 size: 13 residues. In germline, CDR1 is LNHDA, CDR2 SQIVND (reference sequence). DNA of the CDR3: TGTGCCAGTAGTATTCCAGGCTTGGGGCCCCAGCATTTT. Amino acid sequence: CASSIPGLGPQHF.

This chain joins TRBV24-1 and TRBJ2-7; D is unclear. V was shortened by 4 bases and J by 5 bases, with 8 bases between the two germline ends. Per germline, CDR1 KGHDR and CDR2 SFDVKD. The CDR3 spans 12 residues. CDR3 sequence (DNA): TGTGCCACCAGTGAGGGTAGGGACGAGCAGTACGTC. This translates into CATSEGRDEQYV.

This clone was recorded at least ten times. This chain uses TRBV7-2 with TRBJ2-2, with 11 bases lining up with TRBD2. The V gene end was trimmed by 1 base and the J gene end by 5 bases; junction bases not matched to a gene: 0. This CDR3 contains 15 residues. Germline CDR1 and CDR2: SGHTA and FQGNSA. This chain's CDR3 is CASSLGLAGTGELFF. CDR3 sequence (DNA): TGTGCCAGCAGCTTAGGACTAGCGGGAACCGGGGAGCTGTTTTTT.

This chain links TRBV18 with TRBJ1-3; no clear D gene. CDR1 is KGHSH, CDR2 LQKENI, per germline. V was clipped by 3 bases and J by 6 bases, with 12 bases between them. The CDR3 sequence is 14 residues long. The CDR3 coding sequence is TGTGCCAGCTCACCGGACCGAAACAAAAACACCATATATTTT. Protein sequence: CASSPDRNKNTIYF.

V usage is TRBV4-3 and J usage is TRBJ2-1, with TRBD2 as a possible D gene (6 bases). CDR1 LGHNA and CDR2 YSLEER come from the germline V gene. V was trimmed by 4 bases and J by 0 bases, leaving 16 bases between them. The CDR3 covers 17 residues. The CDR3 is CASSPGLAGSSYNEQFF. The CDR3 coding sequence is TGCGCCAGCAGCCCTGGGCTGGCGGGGAGCTCCTACAATGAGCAGTTCTTC.